These 28 T cell receptor beta chains originate from one sample sequenced in a study of blood T cell repertoires in COVID-19. Clones were read by immunoSEQ multiplex PCR, and TCRdb kept only the in-frame ones, dropping some. Here the sample spans roughly 220,000 clones, approximately 83% being singletons. The sample comprised PBMCs or T cells enriched from blood (not recorded which). The origin of the receptors is a woman in her thirties or forties with acute COVID-19.

The rearrangement uses TRBV9 and TRBJ2-2; D is undetermined. Germline lookup yields CDR1 SGDLS and CDR2 YYNGEE. This CDR3 comprises 14 residues. V lost 0 bases, J lost 2 bases, and 5 bases lay in between. The CDR3 reads CASSVAPNTGELFF. The CDR3, as DNA: TGTGCCAGCAGCGTAGCCCCTAACACCGGGGAGCTGTTTTTT.

The genes are TRBV10-2 and TRBJ1-1, with D uncertain. Trimming removed 4 bases at V and 3 bases at J, with 9 bases between. Germline CDR1 is WSHSY and CDR2 is SAAADI. This CDR3 spans 13 amino acids. The CDR3 DNA reads TGCGCCAGCAGTGGCAGGTCGTACACTGAAGCTTTCTTT. This encodes CASSGRSYTEAFF.

The CDR3 DNA reads as TGTGCCAGCAGCCCAAGGGAGAGGCACGAGCAGTACTTC. This encodes CASSPRERHEQYF. This chain connects TRBV3-1 (or the pseudogene TRBV3-2) to TRBJ2-7, with D tentatively TRBD2 (5 bases). V was shortened by 4 bases and J by 5 bases, with 12 bases between the two germline ends. The germline V gene encodes CDR1 LGHDT and CDR2 YNNKEL (reference sequence). The CDR3 is 13 residues long.

The chain combines TRBV18 with TRBJ2-6; a possible D gene is TRBD1 (8 bases). The germline V gene has CDR1 KGHSH and CDR2 LQKENI. V was pared by 3 bases and J by 1 base, with 16 bases between. The CDR3 totals 18 residues. The CDR3 loop reads CASSPLDRGLSGANVLTF. CDR3 nucleotide sequence: TGTGCCAGCTCACCCTTAGACAGGGGACTATCTGGGGCCAACGTCCTGACTTTC.

CDR3 nucleotides: TGTGCCAGCAGCTTAGCGCGAGGCGTTGGCGAAAAACTGTTTTTT. Its translation: CASSLARGVGEKLFF. The chain has TRBV7-6 and TRBJ1-4; D is undetermined. Trimming stripped 0 bases from V and 8 bases from J, with 13 bases between. CDR1 SGHVS and CDR2 FNYEAQ come from the germline V gene. The CDR3 contains 15 residues.

The chain recombines TRBV2 with TRBJ2-4, with TRBD2 matching over 8 bases. Germline trimming cut 11 bases from V and 12 bases from J; bases unmatched to any gene: 9. The CDR3 has 11 residues. Germline V gene lookup returns CDR1 SNHLY and CDR2 FYNNEI. Here the CDR3 DNA reads TGTGCCGCATCTCGGGAGGGCCGTCAGTACTTC. This codes for CAASREGRQYF.

This clone turned up a few times. The V call is TRBV29-1, the J call TRBJ2-7; no definite D call. CDR3 length: 10 residues. The V and J ends lost 7 bases and 6 bases respectively, with 10 bases between them. In germline, CDR1 is SQVTM, CDR2 ANQGSEA. CDR3 residues: CSAVEAEQYF. The CDR3 DNA reads TGCAGCGCCGTAGAGGCCGAGCAGTACTTC.

The V gene is TRBV5-1, the J gene TRBJ2-3; 7 bases are shared with TRBD2. The CDR3 runs 15 residues. Looked up from germline, CDR1 is SGHRS and CDR2 is YFSETQ. J gave up 0 bases and V 7 bases, and 8 bases lay outside the gene matches. CDR3 in DNA: TGCGCCAGCGGACCGGGACTACCTAGCACAGATACGCAGTATTTT. This encodes CASGPGLPSTDTQYF.

The V call is TRBV6-4, the J call TRBJ1-3; D is unresolved. This CDR3 spans 14 amino acids. CDR1 MRHNA and CDR2 SNTAGT come from the germline V gene. The V gene lost 10 bases and the J gene lost 0 bases, with 13 bases spanning the gap. CDR3 in amino acids: CATTDGSSGNTIYF. CDR3 coding DNA: TGTGCCACTACTGACGGGAGCTCTGGAAACACCATATATTTT.

This sequence joins TRBV28 and TRBJ1-5, with unresolved D. Trimming cost V 4 bases and J 4 bases, with 11 bases left between them. CDR3 length equals 14 residues. From germline, CDR1 is MDHEN and CDR2 SYDVKM. The CDR3 is CASSSLRTNQPQHF. In DNA, the CDR3 is TGTGCCAGCAGTTCCCTTCGGACTAATCAGCCCCAGCATTTT.

The rearrangement uses TRBV27 and TRBJ2-6, with D possibly TRBD2 on 7 matching bases. The CDR3 is 20 amino acids. Germline V CDR1 and CDR2: MNHEY, SMNVEV (reference sequence). The V end was cut by 6 bases, the J end by 0 bases, with 24 bases between. The CDR3 here is CASSPARARGGGSGANVLTF. The CDR3 DNA follows: TGTGCCAGCAGCCCCGCCAGGGCCCGAGGGGGGGGCTCTGGGGCCAACGTCCTGACTTTC. Full variable domain (rest looked up from reference TRBV27 and TRBJ2-6): EAQVTQNPRYLITVTGKKLTVTCSQNMNHEYMSWYRQDPGLGLRQIYYSMNVEVTDKGDVPEGYKVSRKEKRNFPLILESPSPNQTSLYFCASSPARARGGGSGANVLTFGAGSRLTVL.

This chain joins TRBV7-3 and TRBJ2-1; 15 bases match TRBD2. CDR1 is SGHTA, CDR2 FQGTGA, per germline. CDR3 length equals 18 residues. V shed 5 bases, J shed 7 bases, and the junction held 12 bases outside the gene matches. Here the CDR3 reads CASSAQPGLAGGGNEQFF. The CDR3 region has the DNA TGTGCCAGCAGCGCCCAACCGGGACTAGCGGGAGGCGGGAATGAGCAGTTCTTC.

The V call is TRBV6-5, the J call TRBJ2-1; 7 bases are a match to TRBD2. The J segment lost 8 bases and the V segment lost 7 bases, leaving 11 bases of the junction unmatched. The CDR3 extends over 14 amino acids. The germline V gene encodes CDR1 MNHEY and CDR2 SVGAGI. This chain's CDR3 is CASNHGGSIDEQFF. The CDR3 nucleotides read TGTGCCAGCAACCATGGCGGGAGCATCGATGAGCAGTTCTTC.

The J gene is TRBJ2-3, the V gene TRBV10-1; D gene uncertain. V lost 6 bases, J lost 3 bases, and 13 bases lay in between. CDR3 length: 14 residues. The germline V gene has CDR1 WNHNN and CDR2 SYGVQD (reference sequence). CDR3 DNA: TGCGCCAGCAGCGATCTAGACGGGACAGATACGCAGTATTTT. The encoded protein is CASSDLDGTDTQYF.

V usage is TRBV6-2 or TRBV6-3 and J usage is TRBJ2-2; 13 bases map to TRBD2. This CDR3 has 17 amino acids. V dropped 5 bases and J dropped 3; count of bases not matched to a gene: 6. In germline, CDR1 is MNHEY, CDR2 SVGEGT. CDR3 region: CASSKPGLAGYTGELFF. DNA of the CDR3: TGTGCCAGCAGTAAACCGGGACTAGCGGGATACACCGGGGAGCTGTTTTTT.

This clone was observed a handful of times. The chain uses TRBV27 and TRBJ2-2; TRBD1 is a possible D gene (5 bases). Germline V gene lookup returns CDR1 MNHEY and CDR2 SMNVEV (reference sequence). V was cut by 3 bases and J by 0 bases, with 11 bases left in between. The CDR3 contains 16 residues. The CDR3 sequence is CASSFLDSANTGELFF. CDR3 nucleotide sequence: TGTGCCAGCAGTTTCCTCGACAGTGCGAACACCGGGGAGCTGTTTTTT.

This clone was recorded only once. CDR3 bases: TGCGCCAGCAGCCGGGGGGTGACAGCTGAAAAACTGTTTTTT. Residues: CASSRGVTAEKLFF. The chain couples TRBV4-3 to TRBJ1-4; possible D gene TRBD1, 5 bases. Per the germline V gene, CDR1 is LGHNA and CDR2 is YSLEER. There are 14 residues in the CDR3. Trimming took off 4 bases at V and 7 bases at J, with 13 bases between the two ends.

This clone has only a few counts. This rearrangement joins TRBV24-1 to TRBJ1-2, with 8 bases matching TRBD1. Trimming removed 2 bases from V and 4 bases from J; junction bases left unmatched: 2. Germline CDR1 reads KGHDR; CDR2 reads SFDVKD. The CDR3 contains 14 residues. CDR3 residues: CATSDWTGSYGYTF. Written as DNA, the CDR3 is TGTGCCACCAGTGATTGGACAGGGTCCTATGGCTACACCTTC.

V and J are TRBV2 and TRBJ1-2, with D unclear. V shed 1 base and J shed 2 bases, with 5 bases lying between them. This CDR3 is 13 amino acids long. Per the germline V gene, CDR1 is SNHLY and CDR2 is FYNNEI. The CDR3 DNA follows: TGTGCCAGCAGTGAAGAGCGAAACTATGGCTACACCTTC. As protein: CASSEERNYGYTF. Drawing the rest from reference TRBV2 and TRBJ1-2, the complete variable domain is EPEVTQTPSHQVTQMGQEVILRCVPISNHLYFYWYRQILGQKVEFLVSFYNNEISEKSEIFDDQFSVERPDGSNFTLKIRSTKLEDSAMYFCASSEERNYGYTFGSGTRLTVV.

The chain has TRBV5-1 and TRBJ2-1; TRBD2 might be the D (6 bases). CDR3 length equals 15 residues. Germline V CDR1 and CDR2: SGHRS, YFSETQ. The V gene lost 4 bases and the J gene lost 4 bases, with 15 bases spanning the gap. The chain's CDR3 is CASSPGPGVYNEQFF. CDR3 bases: TGCGCCAGCAGCCCCGGCCCGGGAGTTTACAATGAGCAGTTCTTC.

This chain connects TRBV7-2 to TRBJ2-7; D is undetermined. Germline values: CDR1 SGHTA, CDR2 FQGNSA. The CDR3 extends over 15 amino acids. V lost 1 base, J lost 6 bases, and 16 bases lay in between. CDR3 DNA: TGTGCCAGCAGCTTAGGTGGGCTTTACAAGGTCGAGCAGTACTTC. This codes for CASSLGGLYKVEQYF.

The chain links TRBV18 to TRBJ2-1; 9 bases map to TRBD2. The J segment lost 6 bases and the V segment lost 4 bases, leaving 19 bases of the junction unmatched. The germline V gene has CDR1 KGHSH and CDR2 LQKENI. The CDR3 runs to 19 residues. For the CDR3, the DNA is TGTGCCAGCTCACGGGGGACCGTAGGCCTAGCGGGGCCAGGCAATGAGCAGTTCTTC. Amino acid sequence: CASSRGTVGLAGPGNEQFF.

The V gene is TRBV15, the J gene TRBJ1-4; weak D call: TRBD1 (5 bases). Trimming stripped 2 bases from V and 8 bases from J, with 18 bases between. Germline V gene sequence: CDR1 LNHNV, CDR2 YYDKDF (reference sequence). The CDR3 is 16 residues long. The CDR3 coding sequence is TGTGCCACCAGCAGAACCCGGGGGAGAGGAGGGGAAAAACTGTTTTTT. Translation gives CATSRTRGRGGEKLFF.

The V and J genes are TRBV6-5 and TRBJ1-6; tentatively, D is TRBD1 (6 bases). The CDR3 extends over 15 amino acids. V was pared by 2 bases and J by 7 bases, with 12 bases between. CDR1 is MNHEY, CDR2 SVGAGI, per germline. The CDR3 DNA reads as TGTGCCAGCAGTTACCCCAGGGGTCAAAATTCACCCCTCCACTTT. The encoded protein is CASSYPRGQNSPLHF.

This rearrangement joins TRBV27 to TRBJ1-3, with D unclear. CDR3 length: 14 amino acids. Germline V gives CDR1 MNHEY, CDR2 SMNVEV (reference sequence). V was clipped by 3 bases and J by 0 bases, with 6 bases between them. CDR3 in amino acids: CASSLEFSGNTIYF. The CDR3 DNA reads TGTGCCAGCAGTTTGGAGTTCTCTGGAAACACCATATATTTT.

The CDR3 loop is CASSLGKRVTQETQYF. Written as DNA, the CDR3 is TGTGCCAGCAGCTTAGGAAAGCGGGTTACCCAAGAGACCCAGTACTTC. This chain uses TRBV7-9 with TRBJ2-5, with D possibly matching TRBD2 (6 bases). The CDR3 has 16 residues. Trimming took off 1 base at V and 1 base at J, with 13 bases between the two ends. Germline CDR1 SEHNR, CDR2 FQNEAQ (reference sequence).

V and J are TRBV6-2 or TRBV6-3 and TRBJ2-1; the D is unclear. Trimming removed 4 bases from V and 15 bases from J, with 13 bases in between. Germline V gene data show CDR1 as MNHEY and CDR2 as SVGEGT. The CDR3 loop spans 11 amino acids. CDR3 sequence reads: CASSSNIRTFF. The CDR3 DNA is TGTGCCAGCAGTTCAAATATCAGAACGTTCTTC.

The chain has TRBV7-6 and TRBJ2-2, with 7 nucleotides matching TRBD2. J was trimmed by 6 bases and V by 2 bases; bases with no gene match: 9. This CDR3 is built from 16 residues. The germline CDR1 and CDR2 sequences are SGHVS and FNYEAQ. This CDR3 reads CASSLLAGDAPGELFF. In DNA, the CDR3 is TGTGCCAGCAGCTTATTAGCGGGTGACGCTCCCGGGGAGCTGTTTTTT.